The clone carrying this TCR beta chain has a single count. Germline V gene lookup returns CDR1 GTSNPN and CDR2 SVGIG (reference sequence). The CDR3 spans 15 residues. The V and J ends lost 4 bases and 4 bases respectively, with 19 bases between them. The entry originates in a study of blood T cell repertoires in COVID-19. Across the whole study: PBMCs, B-cell-depleted T cells, or T cells were the source of the cDNA or gDNA that made up the material.

Authors' analysis steps: Amplified reference gene primers provided the basis for estimating nucleated cell counts. The data were produced by immunoSEQ multiplex PCR, yet TCRdb's version contains in-frame clones alone and is incomplete. The DNA was the basis for D and trimming; V, J and clone size are from that table. In the table there are about 300,000 clones, about nine tenths of which are singletons. The Seattle patients joined while their infection was active and were tracked longitudinally afterward. The chain combines TRBV30 with TRBJ2-5; tentatively, D is TRBD1 (5 bases). The sequenced sample consisted of peripheral blood. The receptor comes from a woman in her fifties or sixties with COVID-19, enrolled during active disease. DNA of the CDR3: TGTGCCTGGACTGTTGGGGCGGCGAATAGAGAGACCCAGTACTTC. Translated: CAWTVGAANRETQYF. Combining the CDR3 with reference TRBV30 and TRBJ2-5 gives the whole variable domain SQTIHQWPATLVQPVGSPLSLECTVEGTSNPNLYWYRQAAGRGLQLLFYSVGIGQISSEVPQNLSASRPQDRQFILSSKKLLLSDSGFYLCAWTVGAANRETQYFGPGTRLLVL.